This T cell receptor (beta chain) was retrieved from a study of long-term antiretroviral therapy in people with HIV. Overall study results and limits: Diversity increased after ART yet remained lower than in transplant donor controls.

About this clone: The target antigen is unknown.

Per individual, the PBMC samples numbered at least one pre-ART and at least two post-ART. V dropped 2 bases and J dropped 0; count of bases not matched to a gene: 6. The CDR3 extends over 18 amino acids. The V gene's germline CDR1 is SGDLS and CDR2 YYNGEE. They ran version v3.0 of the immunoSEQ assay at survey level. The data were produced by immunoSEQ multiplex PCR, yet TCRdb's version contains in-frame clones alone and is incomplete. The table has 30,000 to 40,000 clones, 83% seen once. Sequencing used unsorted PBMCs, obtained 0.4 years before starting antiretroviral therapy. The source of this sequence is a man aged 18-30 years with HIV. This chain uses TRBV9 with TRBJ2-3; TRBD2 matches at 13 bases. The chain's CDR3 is CASSVRLAGGQSTDTQYF. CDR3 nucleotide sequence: TGTGCCAGCAGCGTCAGACTAGCGGGGGGCCAGAGCACAGATACGCAGTATTTT.